Listed below are T cell receptor beta chains from one sample, sequenced in a study of T-cell reconstitution after alpha-beta-depleted transplantation in children. TCRdb re-called the PCR reads through MiXCR, storing one row per CDR3 protein. Of about 980,000 distinct CDR3 sequences in the sample, roughly 31% were seen once. The source was PBMCs, mostly from graft donor cells, collected 360 days after TCRalphabeta/CD19-depleted stem cell transplant. The source is a boy under three years old who had a stem cell transplant for SCID, so the T cells may come from the graft donor. The conserved cysteine and the conserved F or W are not part of the CDR3 here. A clone size is listed for some rows: how often the clone was seen (once, few, many), or a class if it is expanded.

v_gene	j_gene	len	abundance	CDR3aa
TRBV5-1	TRBJ2-5	12	many	ASSRLNREETQY
TRBV20-1	TRBJ2-5	12	-	SATPGPKRRTQY
TRBV12-3/TRBV12-4	TRBJ1-3	13	few	ASSLTAGSGNTIY
TRBV6-5	TRBJ2-2	14	few	ASSYGPPYRTGELF
TRBV2	TRBJ1-6	11	-	ATCRVGASPLH
TRBV29-1	TRBJ1-1	10	few	SVVLGGGEAF
TRBV18	TRBJ2-4	11	many	ASSPPDGNIQY
TRBV20-1	TRBJ2-1	9	few	SAWTGNEQF
TRBV4-3	TRBJ2-7	12	few	ASSQGQGLYEQY
TRBV2	TRBJ2-5	11	-	ASSVSHQETQY
TRBV5-1	TRBJ2-6	20	-	ASSVPDSHATNTDSGANVLT